The 16 T cell receptor beta chains presented below share a single source sample, sequenced in a study of cytomegalovirus exposure and HLA in healthy donors. Primers: 60 Vbeta forward and 13 Jbeta reverse. TCRdb's copy holds only in-frame clones and misses some; the assay was immunoSEQ multiplex PCR. The data contain 35,000 to 40,000 clones, approximately 55% of them singletons. Sequencing input: PBMCs. The receptors were sampled from a woman between 40 and 55 years old in good health and CMV-seropositive.

V usage is TRBV29-1 and J usage is TRBJ1-1, with D hard to call. CDR3 size: 13 residues. Germline V lookup: CDR1 SQVTM, CDR2 ANQGSEA. The V end lost 2 bases, the J end lost 0 bases, and 7 bases lay between the germline ends. The CDR3 region is CSVEHTLNTEAFF. The CDR3 region has the DNA TGCAGCGTTGAACACACACTGAACACTGAAGCTTTCTTT. Looking up the rest from reference TRBV29-1 and TRBJ1-1 gives the full variable domain: SAVISQKPSRDICQRGTSLTIQCQVDSQVTMMFWYRQQPGQSLTLIATANQGSEATYESGFVIDKFPISRPNLTFSTLTVSNMSPEDSSIYLCSVEHTLNTEAFFGQGTRLTVV.

This clone has only a few counts. The V gene is TRBV10-3, the J gene TRBJ2-1, with 10 nucleotides matching TRBD2. The ends lost 8 bases at V and 0 bases at J; junction bases unmatched: 4. This CDR3 has 15 amino acids. CDR1 is ENHRY and CDR2 is SYGVKD in the germline V gene. The CDR3 sequence: CAIGSGGASYNEQFF. Here the CDR3 DNA reads TGTGCCATCGGAAGCGGGGGGGCCTCCTACAATGAGCAGTTCTTC.

The chain carries TRBV12-2 and TRBJ2-3; the D call TRBD2 from the table was never checked on the DNA. TRBV12-2 is described as a pseudogene. The CDR3 spans 21 residues. The CDR3 DNA is TGTGCAAGTCGCCCCGGGACTAGCGGGGGGGCCCCTCTTTGGGATACAGATACGCAGTATTTT. Residues: CASRPGTSGGAPLWDTDTQYF.

The chain uses TRBV4-3 and TRBJ2-1; TRBD2 aligns across 8 bases. Trimming removed 1 base from V and 6 bases from J; junction bases left unmatched: 5. Germline V gene lookup returns CDR1 LGHNA and CDR2 YSLEER. This CDR3 has 15 amino acids. The chain's CDR3 is CASSQVAGPFNEQFF. The CDR3 coding sequence is TGCGCCAGCAGCCAAGTAGCGGGGCCCTTCAATGAGCAGTTCTTC.

The rearrangement uses TRBV12-5 and TRBJ1-1; D not certain. V was trimmed by 6 bases and J by 6 bases, leaving 14 bases between them. CDR1 and CDR2 (germline): LGHNT, FRNRAP. This CDR3 has 13 residues. CDR3 residues: CASGSGFYAEAFF. In DNA, the CDR3 is TGTGCTAGTGGGTCCGGTTTTTACGCTGAAGCTTTCTTT.

The chain combines TRBV6-6 with TRBJ2-3; no firm D call. Germline CDR1 reads MNHNY; CDR2 reads SVGAGI (reference sequence). The CDR3 has 11 amino acids. V was pared by 2 bases and J by 5 bases, with 2 bases between. CDR3 sequence reads: CASSYQDTQYF. The CDR3 bases are TGTGCCAGCAGTTACCAAGATACGCAGTATTTT.

The rearrangement links TRBV7-9 to TRBJ2-1, with D perhaps TRBD1 (6 bases). Germline V CDR1 and CDR2: SEHNR, FQNEAQ (reference sequence). The length of the CDR3 is 15 residues. Deletions cut 5 bases from V and 2 bases from J, with 13 bases between. CDR3 loop: CASSRTGSPYNEQFF. CDR3 coding DNA: TGTGCCAGCAGCCGAACAGGGTCGCCCTACAATGAGCAGTTCTTC.

The V gene is TRBV11-2, the J gene TRBJ1-1, with D unclear. CDR3 length: 16 amino acids. V dropped 2 bases and J dropped 4 bases, with 17 bases sitting between them. In germline, CDR1 is SGHAT, CDR2 FQNNGV. The CDR3 region is CASSLPALVRGTEAFF. The CDR3 DNA reads TGTGCCAGCAGCTTACCGGCTCTCGTTCGGGGCACTGAAGCTTTCTTT.

The chain is built from TRBV30 and TRBJ1-2; TRBD1 agrees at 8 bases. In germline, CDR1 is GTSNPN, CDR2 SVGIG (reference sequence). Trimming at V came to 4 bases and at J to 4 bases, leaving 5 bases not matched to a gene. CDR3 size: 13 residues. The CDR3 reads CAWNLDRGYGYTF. The CDR3 nucleotides are TGTGCCTGGAACCTAGACAGGGGCTATGGCTACACCTTC.

This chain uses TRBV5-4 with TRBJ1-2, with 7 bases lining up with TRBD1. With 4 bases clipped from V and 5 bases from J, the junction kept 5 bases outside the gene matches. Germline CDR1 reads SGHNT; CDR2 reads YYREEE (reference sequence). CDR3 length equals 13 residues. The CDR3 sequence is CASSPTGEYGYTF. DNA for the CDR3: TGTGCCAGCAGCCCCACAGGGGAGTATGGCTACACCTTC.

The chain couples TRBV28 to TRBJ2-7, with TRBD1 identical over 12 bases. CDR1 and CDR2 (germline): MDHEN, SYDVKM. The CDR3 is made up of 19 amino acids. V trimming: 5 bases; J trimming: 7 bases; junction bases outside the gene matches: 21. CDR3 in amino acids: CASSTIWGLSGTGGREQYF. As DNA, the CDR3 is TGTGCCAGCAGTACCATATGGGGGTTGTCCGGGACAGGGGGCCGGGAGCAGTACTTC.

This chain joins TRBV9 and TRBJ1-1, with TRBD1 matching 7 bases. The CDR3 loop spans 14 amino acids. V shed 2 bases and J 4 bases; nucleotides not matched to a gene: 5. The germline gives CDR1 SGDLS, CDR2 YYNGEE. The CDR3 DNA sequence: TGTGCCAGCAGCGTGGAGGGGGCAATCACTGAAGCTTTCTTT. Amino acids: CASSVEGAITEAFF.

The chain joins TRBV29-1 to TRBJ1-1; perhaps TRBD1 as D (5 bases). V lost 0 bases to trimming and J lost 2 bases, with 7 bases between them. The CDR3 totals 13 residues. The V gene's germline CDR1 is SQVTM and CDR2 ANQGSEA. The CDR3 loop reads CSVEDRDNTEAFF. The CDR3 DNA follows: TGCAGCGTTGAAGACAGGGATAACACTGAAGCTTTCTTT. Supplemented by reference TRBV29-1 and TRBJ1-1, the full variable domain reads SAVISQKPSRDICQRGTSLTIQCQVDSQVTMMFWYRQQPGQSLTLIATANQGSEATYESGFVIDKFPISRPNLTFSTLTVSNMSPEDSSIYLCSVEDRDNTEAFFGQGTRLTVV.

This chain connects TRBV9 to TRBJ2-5, with 13 bases identical to TRBD2. V lost 0 bases and J lost 2; bases outside the gene matches: 10. CDR1 and CDR2 from the germline V gene are SGDLS and YYNGEE. This CDR3 comprises 19 residues. CDR3 nucleotides: TGTGCCAGCAGCGTAGGTAGGACTAGCGGGGGCCCTCTTCAAGAGACCCAGTACTTC. As protein: CASSVGRTSGGPLQETQYF.

The gene calls are TRBV6-5 and TRBJ2-1, with 8 bases that match TRBD2. With 4 bases clipped from V and 9 bases from J, the junction kept 8 bases outside the gene matches. This CDR3 contains 14 residues. Germline assignment: CDR1 MNHEY and CDR2 SVGAGI. The CDR3 nucleotides read TGTGCCAGCAGTTTAGCGGGGACGGGGGCTGAGCAGTTCTTC. It yields the protein CASSLAGTGAEQFF.

The rearrangement links TRBV5-1 to TRBJ2-4; 10 bases are a match to TRBD2. V lost 0 bases, J lost 0 bases, and 3 bases stayed unmatched. Germline assignment: CDR1 SGHRS and CDR2 YFSETQ. The CDR3 loop spans 17 amino acids. The CDR3 protein is CASSLASGGVAKNIQYF. In DNA form, the CDR3 reads TGCGCCAGCAGCTTGGCCAGCGGGGGGGTAGCCAAAAACATTCAGTACTTC. The full variable domain, its missing parts supplied by reference TRBV5-1 and TRBJ2-4, is KAGVTQTPRYLIKTRGQQVTLSCSPISGHRSVSWYQQTPGQGLQFLFEYFSETQRNKGNFPGRFSGRQFSNSRSEMNVSTLELGDSALYLCASSLASGGVAKNIQYFGAGTRLSVL.